The 32 T cell receptor beta chains presented below share a single source sample, sequenced in a study of blood T cell repertoires in COVID-19. Data came from immunoSEQ multiplex PCR; TCRdb stores just in-frame clones and leaves some out. Of approximately 350,000 clones listed, less than 90% were seen once; the top ten hold about 3%. Sequencing input: PBMCs or T cells enriched from blood (not recorded which). The origin of the receptors is a woman in her 30s who had recovered from COVID-19.

This clone occurred once. At one end, the junction sequence differs from germline, possibly due to a read error. The CDR3 DNA sequence: TGTGCCAGCAGCTTGGGTCAGGGCAGTAGGGCCCATTTT. Its translation: CASSLGQGSRAHF. This sequence joins TRBV7-9 and TRBJ1-3; TRBD1 is a possible D gene (5 bases). The CDR3 consists of 13 residues. Germline CDR1 and CDR2: SEHNR and FQNEAQ (reference sequence).

The J gene is TRBJ1-2, the V gene TRBV2, with 9 bases that match TRBD1. This CDR3 region has 14 residues. The germline CDR1 and CDR2 sequences are SNHLY and FYNNEI. V was clipped by 6 bases and J by 7 bases; unmatched bases: 9. The DNA for the CDR3 is TGTGCCAGCAGACTATTACAGGGGGCGGTTGGCTACACCTTC. Its translation is CASRLLQGAVGYTF.

The J gene is TRBJ2-7, the V gene TRBV5-1; 8 nucleotides line up with TRBD1. CDR3 length: 17 amino acids. V lost 0 bases and J lost 1; bases outside the gene matches: 9. CDR1 is SGHRS and CDR2 is YFSETQ in the germline V gene. The CDR3 reads CASSLGRGQGFSYEQYF. CDR3 nucleotide sequence: TGCGCCAGCAGCTTGGGTCGAGGACAGGGTTTTTCCTACGAGCAGTACTTC.

The rearrangement uses TRBV6-4 and TRBJ2-4, with TRBD2 identical over 10 bases. Germline V gene lookup returns CDR1 MRHNA and CDR2 SNTAGT. This CDR3 is 16 amino acids long. V lost 4 bases to trimming and J lost 3 bases; unmatched junction nucleotides: 6. The DNA for the CDR3 is TGTGCCAGCAGTGCCCCAAGCGGGAGGGACAAAAACATTCAGTACTTC. Its protein product is CASSAPSGRDKNIQYF.

V is TRBV29-1 and J is TRBJ1-2; D not resolved. Trimming left V 4 bases short and J 2 bases short, with 11 bases between. The CDR3 is 13 amino acids. The germline V gene has CDR1 SQVTM and CDR2 ANQGSEA. The CDR3 spells CSVADGKNYGYTF. CDR3 nucleotides: TGCAGCGTTGCGGACGGGAAGAACTATGGCTACACCTTC.

CDR3 bases: TGTGCCAGCTCGGTTGAGATGGGCCCCGTCACTGAAGCTTTCTTT. It translates to CASSVEMGPVTEAFF. This rearrangement joins TRBV28 to TRBJ1-1; D unresolved. V was trimmed by 8 bases and J by 4 bases, leaving 20 bases between them. CDR3 length: 15 residues. Germline V CDR1 and CDR2: MDHEN, SYDVKM.

The J gene is TRBJ2-2, the V gene TRBV19, with 12 bases aligning to TRBD1. The CDR3 is 19 amino acids. Germline lookup yields CDR1 LNHDA and CDR2 SQIVND (reference sequence). Losses at the gene ends were 7 bases for V and 2 bases for J; bases not matched to a gene: 14. The CDR3 bases are TGTGCCAGTATGGGGACCCCGGGACAGGGGGCGCGAAACACCGGGGAGCTGTTTTTT. Translated: CASMGTPGQGARNTGELFF.

The chain is built from TRBV7-9 and TRBJ1-2; D may be TRBD1 (5 bases). The CDR3 has 14 residues. CDR1 is SEHNR and CDR2 is FQNEAQ in the germline V gene (reference sequence). Trimming removed 4 bases at V and 1 base at J, with 10 bases between. The CDR3 nucleotides are TGTGCCAGCAGCTCCCCACAGGTTAACTATGGCTACACCTTC. Encoded protein: CASSSPQVNYGYTF.

The chain is built from TRBV6-5 and TRBJ1-1, with a tentative D call TRBD1 (6 bases). Trimming removed 8 bases from V and 3 bases from J, with 13 bases in between. This CDR3 has 13 amino acids. Per germline, CDR1 MNHEY and CDR2 SVGAGI. CDR3 sequence (DNA): TGTGCCAGCGAAACAGGGAGGGACACTGAAGCTTTCTTT. This sequence encodes CASETGRDTEAFF.

About this clone: Different DNA sequences within this sample yield the same CDR3. Here the CDR3 DNA reads TGTGCCAGCAGTTTACAGGGGACCTACGAGCAGTACTTC. Translated: CASSLQGTYEQYF. The V gene is TRBV28, the J gene TRBJ2-7; D possibly corresponds to TRBD1 (6 bases). The CDR3 is 13 residues long. V lost 2 bases to trimming and J lost 2 bases, with 7 bases between them. Germline-derived CDR1 and CDR2 are MDHEN and SYDVKM.

The chain links TRBV28 to TRBJ2-1; 11 bases match TRBD2. The germline V gene has CDR1 MDHEN and CDR2 SYDVKM. This CDR3 is 16 amino acids long. Trimming removed 5 bases from V and 2 bases from J; junction bases left unmatched: 5. CDR3 residues: CASSPPGLAAYNEQFF. CDR3 nucleotide sequence: TGTGCCAGCAGTCCGCCGGGACTAGCGGCCTACAATGAGCAGTTCTTC.

This sequence joins TRBV5-6 and TRBJ1-2, with D perhaps matching TRBD1 (6 bases). The CDR3 loop spans 18 amino acids. The germline V gene has CDR1 SGHDT and CDR2 YYEEEE. V was cut by 4 bases and J by 0 bases, with 22 bases left in between. The CDR3 bases are TGTGCCAGCAGCCCAGGGGCTTGGTTAACTAAAGCTAACTATGGCTACACCTTC. It encodes CASSPGAWLTKANYGYTF.

The rearrangement links TRBV5-1 to TRBJ1-2; D might be TRBD1 (5 bases). Trimming took off 0 bases at V and 5 bases at J, with 14 bases between the two ends. The CDR3 runs 15 residues. Per the germline V gene, CDR1 is SGHRS and CDR2 is YFSETQ. CDR3 bases: TGCGCCAGCAGCTTGGTGGGGAGGGGAGAATATGGCTACACCTTC. This gives the protein CASSLVGRGEYGYTF.

This rearrangement joins TRBV9 to TRBJ2-7; D perhaps matches TRBD1 (6 bases). Trimming stripped 4 bases from V and 1 base from J, with 18 bases between. CDR3 length equals 16 residues. CDR1 is SGDLS, CDR2 YYNGEE, per germline. CDR3 bases: TGTGCCAGCAGCCCCATGTCCGGGACATCTTCCTACGAGCAGTACTTC. Amino acid sequence: CASSPMSGTSSYEQYF.

The chain has TRBV12-5 and TRBJ1-5; D is uncertain. V dropped 6 bases and J dropped 1 base, with 10 bases sitting between them. The CDR3 has 14 residues. Germline V CDR1 and CDR2: LGHNT, FRNRAP. The CDR3 region has the DNA TGTGCTAGTGGGAACCGGGAAAGCAATCAGCCCCAGCATTTT. This gives the protein CASGNRESNQPQHF.

This chain links TRBV7-8 with TRBJ2-2; 10 bases fit TRBD1. V lost 4 bases, J lost 4 bases, and 15 bases stayed unmatched. The CDR3 sequence is 19 residues long. Germline loops: CDR1 SGHVS, CDR2 FQNEAQ. The CDR3 coding sequence is TGTGCCAGCAGCTCAAACTCCGGGACAGGGGCCCTCACCACCGGGGAGCTGTTTTTT. Translated, it gives CASSSNSGTGALTTGELFF.

The chain recombines TRBV5-1 with TRBJ1-3; TRBD1 matches 7 bases. CDR3 size: 15 residues. CDR1 and CDR2 (germline): SGHRS, YFSETQ. J was trimmed by 0 bases and V by 4 bases; bases with no gene match: 4. CDR3 DNA: TGCGCCAGCAGCGCGGGACAGAGCTCTGGAAACACCATATATTTT. Protein sequence: CASSAGQSSGNTIYF. Variable domain in full (rest from reference TRBV5-1 and TRBJ1-3): KAGVTQTPRYLIKTRGQQVTLSCSPISGHRSVSWYQQTPGQGLQFLFEYFSETQRNKGNFPGRFSGRQFSNSRSEMNVSTLELGDSALYLCASSAGQSSGNTIYFGEGSWLTVV.

The chain joins TRBV7-2 to TRBJ1-2; possible D gene TRBD1, 5 bases. The V gene's germline CDR1 is SGHTA and CDR2 FQGNSA. There are 15 residues in the CDR3. V gave up 1 base and J gave up 3 bases, with 12 bases separating them. The CDR3 region is CASSLGYRPDYGYTF. In nucleotides, the CDR3 is TGTGCCAGCAGCTTAGGTTACAGGCCGGACTATGGCTACACCTTC.

The chain employs TRBV18 and TRBJ2-7, with 11 bases aligning to TRBD2. J lost 4 bases, V lost 5 bases, and 4 bases had no gene match. Germline-derived CDR1 and CDR2 are KGHSH and LQKENI. The CDR3 loop spans 14 amino acids. Written as DNA, the CDR3 is TGTGCCAGCTCAAATCTAGCGGGAGGTTACGAGCAGTACTTC. Translation gives CASSNLAGGYEQYF.

This clone showed up just once. The chain is built from TRBV7-9 and TRBJ2-7; D is possibly TRBD2 (6 bases). Germline loops: CDR1 SEHNR, CDR2 FQNEAQ (reference sequence). The CDR3 has 15 residues. The V end lost 4 bases, the J end lost 0 bases, and 13 bases lay between the germline ends. The CDR3 bases are TGTGCCAGCAGCTCAGGAGGGGCTCTCTCCTACGAGCAGTACTTC. It codes for CASSSGGALSYEQYF.

This clone was seen a single time. This rearrangement joins TRBV13 to TRBJ1-5; D is possibly TRBD1 (5 bases). The CDR3 sequence is 15 residues long. V lost 4 bases to trimming and J lost 3 bases, with 13 bases between them. Germline V gene lookup returns CDR1 PRHDT and CDR2 FYEKMQ (reference sequence). The CDR3 DNA reads as TGTGCCAGCAGCTCCGGGGGAGGCAACAATCAGCCCCAGCATTTT. This translates into CASSSGGGNNQPQHF.

This rearrangement joins TRBV15 to TRBJ2-3, with 10 positions matching TRBD1. V lost 3 bases, J lost 6 bases, and 12 bases stayed unmatched. CDR3 length equals 17 residues. From germline, CDR1 is LNHNV and CDR2 YYDKDF (reference sequence). CDR3 in DNA: TGTGCCACCAGCAGCCAAGTCCACGGACAGGGGGGCGATACGCAGTATTTT. Translation gives CATSSQVHGQGGDTQYF.

The chain joins TRBV19 to TRBJ1-3; 7 nucleotides line up with TRBD1. V lost 6 bases and J lost 4; bases outside the gene matches: 12. The CDR3 length is 16 residues. Germline V gene sequence: CDR1 LNHDA, CDR2 SQIVND (reference sequence). CDR3 in DNA: TGTGCCAGTAGGCAGAGACAGGGAAGTGGCGGAAACACCATATATTTT. This gives the protein CASRQRQGSGGNTIYF.

The rearrangement joins TRBV5-1 to TRBJ1-5, with D possibly TRBD1 on 6 matching bases. The germline V and J ends were trimmed by 4 bases and 1 base, with 9 bases remaining between them. Germline CDR1 SGHRS, CDR2 YFSETQ. This CDR3 has 14 residues. CDR3 DNA sequence: TGCGCCAGCAGCCTAGGGACAAGCAATCAGCCCCAGCATTTT. It translates to CASSLGTSNQPQHF.

This clone has only one observation. J is TRBJ2-7 and V is TRBV5-1; D gene unclear. In germline, CDR1 is SGHRS, CDR2 YFSETQ. There are 14 residues in the CDR3. Deletions cut 1 base from V and 1 base from J, with 9 bases between. The CDR3 region is CASSLFTGSYEQYF. The CDR3 coding sequence is TGCGCCAGCAGCTTGTTTACCGGTTCCTACGAGCAGTACTTC.

This clone was found a few times. The CDR3: CASSPGGYGYTF. CDR3 sequence (DNA): TGTGCCAGCAGCCCCGGGGGGTATGGCTACACCTTC. The chain links TRBV3-1 (or the pseudogene TRBV3-2) to TRBJ1-2; perhaps TRBD1 as D (5 bases). Germline CDR1 is LGHDT and CDR2 is YNNKEL (reference sequence). The germline V and J ends were trimmed by 4 bases and 5 bases, with 8 bases remaining between them. This CDR3 spans 12 amino acids.

V gene TRBV5-1 combines with J gene TRBJ1-1; TRBD1 matches at 8 bases. The V gene end was trimmed by 2 bases and the J gene end by 5 bases; junction bases not matched to a gene: 8. CDR3 length: 15 residues. The germline V gene has CDR1 SGHRS and CDR2 YFSETQ. Here the CDR3 DNA reads TGCGCCAGCAGCTTTGGACAGGGACTGAGGACTGAAGCTTTCTTT. Protein: CASSFGQGLRTEAFF. Complete variable domain (other parts from reference TRBV5-1 and TRBJ1-1): KAGVTQTPRYLIKTRGQQVTLSCSPISGHRSVSWYQQTPGQGLQFLFEYFSETQRNKGNFPGRFSGRQFSNSRSEMNVSTLELGDSALYLCASSFGQGLRTEAFFGQGTRLTVV.

This clone was picked up one time. V gene TRBV4-1 combines with J gene TRBJ2-4, with 12 bases lining up with TRBD2. The V gene end was trimmed by 1 base and the J gene end by 11 bases; junction bases not matched to a gene: 6. The germline CDR1 and CDR2 sequences are MGHRA and YSYEKL. The CDR3 length is 15 residues. The CDR3 here is CASSQVLAGGAFQYF. Here the CDR3 DNA reads TGCGCCAGCAGCCAAGTCCTAGCGGGAGGGGCCTTTCAGTACTTC.

This clone appeared a single time. This chain links TRBV12-3 or TRBV12-4 with TRBJ2-3, with 9 positions matching TRBD2. Unmatched junction bases numbered 7, after V lost 10 bases and J lost 5 bases. The CDR3 has 13 residues. The CDR3 nucleotides read TGTGCCATCCTAGCGGGGAGGGGAGATACGCAGTATTTT. It codes for CAILAGRGDTQYF.

This chain uses TRBV28 with TRBJ2-1, with 12 bases lining up with TRBD2. Germline trimming cut 6 bases from V and 8 bases from J; bases unmatched to any gene: 8. There are 15 residues in the CDR3. Germline V gives CDR1 MDHEN, CDR2 SYDVKM. The CDR3 sequence is CASRSGTSGFYEQFF. DNA for the CDR3: TGTGCCAGCAGGTCCGGGACTAGCGGGTTTTATGAGCAGTTCTTC.

The V and J genes are TRBV9 and TRBJ2-1; D is perhaps TRBD2 (6 bases). V was cut by 2 bases and J by 0 bases, with 12 bases left in between. The germline CDR1 and CDR2 sequences are SGDLS and YYNGEE. The CDR3 is 16 residues long. CDR3 amino acids: CASSVSGSSSYNEQFF. The CDR3 region has the DNA TGTGCCAGCAGCGTTAGCGGAAGTAGCTCCTACAATGAGCAGTTCTTC.

This chain uses TRBV5-6 with TRBJ1-2, with 7 bases aligning to TRBD1. The germline CDR1 and CDR2 sequences are SGHDT and YYEEEE. Trimming at V came to 2 bases and at J to 6 bases, leaving 7 bases not matched to a gene. This CDR3 has 14 amino acids. The CDR3 is CASSLGPGQNGYTF. The CDR3 bases are TGTGCCAGCAGCTTAGGCCCGGGACAGAATGGCTACACCTTC.